This T cell receptor (beta chain) was sequenced during a study of T-cell memory formation after mild COVID-19. Regarding the study as a whole: CD4+ contracting clones lay mainly in CM and EM, CD8+ ones in EMRA.

MiXCR was run by TCRdb on the 5' RACE reads, yielding one entry per CDR3 protein. The data hold around 200,000 distinct CDR3 sequences, with approximately 16% observed a single time. The CDR3 consists of 15 residues. CDR1 is MNHNY and CDR2 is SVGAGI in the germline V gene (reference sequence). The V gene lost 5 bases and the J gene lost 3 bases, with 17 bases spanning the gap. This clonotype has only a few counts. The antigen is not known. Sequencing was performed on PBMCs or a T cell subset sorted from them (not recorded which). The sequence was obtained from an adult woman who had mild COVID-19 (a few samples of this study predate the infection). Cell type and time point are not known. The genes are TRBV6-6 and TRBJ2-7; TRBD1 might be the D (6 bases). The CDR3: CASSHYARGIYEQYF. DNA of the CDR3: TGTGCCAGCAGTCACTACGCGAGGGGGATCTACGAGCAGTACTTC.